The rows below give T cell receptor beta chains drawn from one sample of a study of blood T cell repertoires in COVID-19. TCRdb's copy holds only in-frame clones and misses some; the assay was immunoSEQ multiplex PCR. The sample carries 250,000 or so clones, roughly 88% recorded once. Sequencing was carried out using PBMCs or T cells enriched from blood (not recorded which). All receptors come from a woman aged 25 to 39 who had been exposed to COVID-19. Each CDR3 is given with its conserved first and last residue. Fields, in order: V gene, clone size, D gene, J gene, CDR3 protein, CDR3 DNA. D genes are given only for firm matches. Clone size appears in some rows only: once, few, many, or a class for an expanded clone.

v_gene: TRBV5-1
abundance: .
d_gene: TRBD1
j_gene: TRBJ2-1
CDR3aa: CASSLGQGVYNEQFF
CDR3nt: TGCGCCAGCAGCTTGGGACAGGGAGTCTACAATGAGCAGTTCTTC

v_gene: TRBV5-4
abundance: .
d_gene: .
j_gene: TRBJ1-1
CDR3aa: CASSTRGMNTEAFF
CDR3nt: TGTGCCAGCAGCACCAGGGGCATGAACACTGAAGCTTTCTTT

v_gene: TRBV11-2
abundance: once
d_gene: TRBD1
j_gene: TRBJ2-2
CDR3aa: CASSLDRATGELFF
CDR3nt: TGTGCCAGCAGCTTGGACAGGGCCACCGGGGAGCTGTTTTTT

v_gene: TRBV7-9
abundance: .
d_gene: TRBD1
j_gene: TRBJ1-5
CDR3aa: CASSPPGGSSQPQHF
CDR3nt: TGTGCCAGCAGCCCACCAGGGGGCTCGAGTCAGCCCCAGCATTTT

v_gene: TRBV18
abundance: .
d_gene: .
j_gene: TRBJ1-1
CDR3aa: CASSPQMAGGGTEAFF
CDR3nt: TGTGCCAGCTCACCTCAAATGGCGGGGGGCGGCACTGAAGCTTTCTTT

v_gene: TRBV11-2
abundance: .
d_gene: .
j_gene: TRBJ2-7
CDR3aa: CASSPTEIRYEQYF
CDR3nt: TGTGCCAGCAGCCCCACAGAGATTCGCTACGAGCAGTACTTC

v_gene: TRBV5-1
abundance: few
d_gene: TRBD1
j_gene: TRBJ1-1
CDR3aa: CASSLEGQGGMNTEAFF
CDR3nt: TGCGCCAGCAGCTTGGAAGGACAGGGTGGCATGAACACTGAAGCTTTCTTT

v_gene: TRBV27
abundance: .
d_gene: TRBD2
j_gene: TRBJ2-3
CDR3aa: CASSLSGKSTDTQYF
CDR3nt: TGTGCCAGCAGTTTGAGCGGGAAATCCACAGATACGCAGTATTTT

v_gene: TRBV27
abundance: .
d_gene: TRBD1
j_gene: TRBJ1-5
CDR3aa: CASGRRTGTGATSNQPQHF
CDR3nt: TGTGCCAGCGGTCGGAGAACCGGGACAGGGGCCACTTCCAATCAGCCCCAGCATTTT

v_gene: TRBV5-4
abundance: .
d_gene: .
j_gene: TRBJ1-2
CDR3aa: CASSLVGQLRGYTF
CDR3nt: TGTGCCAGCAGCTTGGTGGGGCAGCTCCGGGGCTACACCTTC

v_gene: TRBV11-2
abundance: .
d_gene: .
j_gene: TRBJ2-3
CDR3aa: CASSLDPTPDTQYF
CDR3nt: TGTGCCAGCAGCTTAGACCCAACACCCGATACGCAGTATTTT

v_gene: TRBV19
abundance: .
d_gene: TRBD1
j_gene: TRBJ1-5
CDR3aa: CASSNRDRAQPQHF
CDR3nt: TGTGCCAGTAGTAACCGGGACAGGGCCCAGCCCCAGCATTTT

v_gene: TRBV4-1
abundance: few
d_gene: TRBD2
j_gene: TRBJ2-1
CDR3aa: CASSQDVGTSADNEQFF
CDR3nt: TGCGCCAGCAGCCAAGATGTCGGGACTAGCGCGGACAATGAGCAGTTCTTC

v_gene: TRBV7-9
abundance: .
d_gene: TRBD1
j_gene: TRBJ2-1
CDR3aa: CASSLTGAIDEQFF
CDR3nt: TGTGCCAGCAGCTTAACAGGGGCGATCGATGAGCAGTTCTTC

v_gene: TRBV5-1
abundance: .
d_gene: TRBD1
j_gene: TRBJ2-7
CDR3aa: CASSHGQGANEQYF
CDR3nt: TGCGCCAGCAGCCATGGACAGGGAGCCAACGAGCAGTACTTC

v_gene: TRBV4-2
abundance: .
d_gene: .
j_gene: TRBJ1-2
CDR3aa: CASSRADRETPLYTF
CDR3nt: TGTGCCAGCAGCCGAGCGGACAGAGAAACTCCTCTCTACACCTTC

v_gene: TRBV10-3
abundance: .
d_gene: .
j_gene: TRBJ2-2
CDR3aa: CAIRSGTGELFF
CDR3nt: TGTGCCATCAGAAGCGGGACCGGGGAGCTGTTTTTT

v_gene: TRBV19
abundance: .
d_gene: TRBD1
j_gene: TRBJ1-5
CDR3aa: CASGQVGQPQHF
CDR3nt: TGTGCCAGCGGACAGGTCGGACAGCCCCAGCATTTT

v_gene: TRBV2
abundance: once
d_gene: TRBD1
j_gene: TRBJ1-2
CDR3aa: CASSPRDRDNYGYTF
CDR3nt: TGTGCCAGCAGCCCCCGGGACAGGGACAACTATGGCTACACCTTC

v_gene: TRBV2
abundance: .
d_gene: .
j_gene: TRBJ1-5
CDR3aa: CASSVALGGNQPQHF
CDR3nt: TGTGCCAGCAGTGTGGCCCTGGGCGGCAATCAGCCCCAGCATTTT

v_gene: TRBV9
abundance: .
d_gene: TRBD2
j_gene: TRBJ2-7
CDR3aa: CASSVGASGKPLYF
CDR3nt: TGTGCCAGCAGCGTAGGGGCTAGCGGGAAACCTCTTTACTTC

v_gene: TRBV5-1
abundance: .
d_gene: TRBD1
j_gene: TRBJ1-2
CDR3aa: CASRDRGAVNYGYTF
CDR3nt: TGCGCCAGCAGAGACAGGGGGGCAGTTAACTATGGCTACACCTTC

v_gene: TRBV5-1
abundance: .
d_gene: TRBD1
j_gene: TRBJ2-1
CDR3aa: CASSVDRDYNEQFF
CDR3nt: TGCGCCAGCAGCGTCGACAGGGACTACAATGAGCAGTTCTTC

v_gene: TRBV18
abundance: once
d_gene: TRBD2
j_gene: TRBJ2-1
CDR3aa: CASSRLTSGLYNEQFF
CDR3nt: TGTGCCAGCTCACGTTTAACTAGCGGGCTCTACAATGAGCAGTTCTTC

v_gene: TRBV6-5
abundance: .
d_gene: .
j_gene: TRBJ2-5
CDR3aa: CASSYSGDQETQYF
CDR3nt: TGTGCCAGCAGTTATTCGGGGGACCAAGAGACCCAGTACTTC

v_gene: TRBV5-6
abundance: .
d_gene: .
j_gene: TRBJ2-3
CDR3aa: CASSPTYPMSTDTQYF
CDR3nt: TGTGCCAGCAGCCCGACATATCCTATGAGCACAGATACGCAGTATTTT

v_gene: TRBV6-6
abundance: .
d_gene: TRBD2
j_gene: TRBJ2-1
CDR3aa: CASSSLTSGNEQFF
CDR3nt: TGTGCCAGCAGTTCTTTGACTAGCGGGAATGAGCAGTTCTTC

v_gene: TRBV18
abundance: .
d_gene: TRBD2
j_gene: TRBJ2-1
CDR3aa: CASSPLYSGRSSYNEQFF
CDR3nt: TGTGCCAGCTCACCACTTTATAGCGGGAGGAGCTCCTACAATGAGCAGTTCTTC

v_gene: TRBV19
abundance: few
d_gene: TRBD1
j_gene: TRBJ1-2
CDR3aa: CASSTQGGYYGYTF
CDR3nt: TGTGCCAGTAGTACACAGGGGGGGTACTATGGCTACACCTTC

v_gene: TRBV5-1
abundance: .
d_gene: TRBD1
j_gene: TRBJ1-5
CDR3aa: CASRLGTGGPQHF
CDR3nt: TGCGCCAGCCGTCTGGGGACAGGAGGGCCCCAGCATTTT

v_gene: TRBV7-2
abundance: many
d_gene: TRBD2
j_gene: TRBJ2-7
CDR3aa: CASSHSGSGAYEQYF
CDR3nt: TGTGCCAGCAGCCATAGCGGGAGCGGGGCCTACGAGCAGTACTTC

v_gene: TRBV7-9
abundance: .
d_gene: .
j_gene: TRBJ1-6
CDR3aa: CASSLGPPGSPLHF
CDR3nt: TGTGCCAGCAGCTTAGGCCCGCCGGGTTCACCCCTCCACTTT

v_gene: TRBV5-6
abundance: .
d_gene: TRBD2
j_gene: TRBJ2-7
CDR3aa: CASSLAGGYSSYEQYF
CDR3nt: TGTGCCAGCAGCTTGGCCGGGGGGTATAGCTCCTACGAGCAGTACTTC

v_gene: TRBV7-2
abundance: .
d_gene: .
j_gene: TRBJ2-2
CDR3aa: CASSLSISRDTGELFF
CDR3nt: TGTGCCAGCAGCTTGTCTATCTCCAGGGACACCGGGGAGCTGTTTTTT

v_gene: TRBV19
abundance: .
d_gene: TRBD1
j_gene: TRBJ1-5
CDR3aa: CASRATGGRFSIQHF
CDR3nt: TGTGCCAGTAGAGCGACAGGGGGCCGTTTTAGCATCCAGCATTTT

v_gene: TRBV10-1
abundance: .
d_gene: TRBD2
j_gene: TRBJ2-7
CDR3aa: CASSESRLAGDPSSYEQYF
CDR3nt: TGCGCCAGCAGTGAGTCGCGGCTAGCGGGAGACCCTAGCTCCTACGAGCAGTACTTC

v_gene: TRBV7-2
abundance: .
d_gene: TRBD2
j_gene: TRBJ2-1
CDR3aa: CASSPFIPGLATYNEQFF
CDR3nt: TGTGCCAGCAGCCCTTTTATCCCGGGACTAGCGACCTACAATGAGCAGTTCTTC

v_gene: TRBV11-2
abundance: .
d_gene: .
j_gene: TRBJ2-7
CDR3aa: CASSLDGRAYEQYF
CDR3nt: TGTGCCAGCAGCTTAGATGGCAGGGCGTACGAGCAGTACTTC

v_gene: TRBV9
abundance: once
d_gene: TRBD1
j_gene: TRBJ1-1
CDR3aa: CASSVQRDRVSDTEAFF
CDR3nt: TGTGCCAGCAGCGTACAACGGGACAGGGTTTCGGACACTGAAGCTTTCTTT

v_gene: TRBV7-9
abundance: .
d_gene: .
j_gene: TRBJ1-1
CDR3aa: CASSLASFGTEAFF
CDR3nt: TGTGCCAGCAGCTTAGCCTCCTTCGGCACTGAAGCTTTCTTT

v_gene: TRBV5-1
abundance: few
d_gene: TRBD2
j_gene: TRBJ2-1
CDR3aa: CASSLNSGTSLGNEQFF
CDR3nt: TGCGCCAGCAGCTTGAACTCCGGGACTAGCTTGGGCAATGAGCAGTTCTTC

v_gene: TRBV6-2/TRBV6-3
abundance: .
d_gene: .
j_gene: TRBJ1-5
CDR3aa: CASSFSAGQPQHF
CDR3nt: TGTGCCAGCAGTTTCTCTGCGGGTCAGCCCCAGCATTTT

v_gene: TRBV12-5
abundance: .
d_gene: .
j_gene: TRBJ1-5
CDR3aa: CASGPLTAPGAQHF
CDR3nt: TGTGCTAGTGGTCCTCTGACAGCCCCAGGGGCCCAGCATTTT

v_gene: TRBV12-5
abundance: .
d_gene: .
j_gene: TRBJ2-7
CDR3aa: CASGPSRDTTYEQYF
CDR3nt: TGTGCTAGTGGTCCCAGTCGGGACACAACCTACGAGCAGTACTTC

v_gene: TRBV11-2
abundance: .
d_gene: TRBD2
j_gene: TRBJ2-2
CDR3aa: CASSISAGDGTGELFF
CDR3nt: TGTGCCAGCAGCATCTCAGCGGGAGACGGGACCGGGGAGCTGTTTTTT

v_gene: TRBV2
abundance: .
d_gene: TRBD2
j_gene: TRBJ2-1
CDR3aa: CASSEGTSGNNEQFF
CDR3nt: TGTGCCAGCAGTGAAGGTACTAGCGGGAACAATGAGCAGTTCTTC

v_gene: TRBV10-3
abundance: .
d_gene: TRBD1
j_gene: TRBJ1-1
CDR3aa: CAISARGTGNTEAFF
CDR3nt: TGTGCCATCAGTGCCCGAGGGACAGGGAACACTGAAGCTTTCTTT

v_gene: TRBV27
abundance: .
d_gene: .
j_gene: TRBJ1-6
CDR3aa: CASSGGHFSPLHF
CDR3nt: TGTGCCAGCAGTGGGGGACATTTTTCACCCCTCCACTTT

v_gene: TRBV5-1
abundance: few
d_gene: .
j_gene: TRBJ2-6
CDR3aa: CASSFSGSVGANVLTF
CDR3nt: TGCGCCAGCAGCTTTTCAGGGTCCGTTGGGGCCAACGTCCTGACTTTC

v_gene: TRBV7-3
abundance: .
d_gene: TRBD1
j_gene: TRBJ2-3
CDR3aa: CASSDGQGGADTQYF
CDR3nt: TGTGCCAGCAGCGACGGACAGGGTGGGGCAGATACGCAGTATTTT

v_gene: TRBV30
abundance: .
d_gene: TRBD2
j_gene: TRBJ2-2
CDR3aa: CAFTSGRASTGELFF
CDR3nt: TGTGCCTTCACTAGCGGGAGGGCCAGCACCGGGGAGCTGTTTTTT